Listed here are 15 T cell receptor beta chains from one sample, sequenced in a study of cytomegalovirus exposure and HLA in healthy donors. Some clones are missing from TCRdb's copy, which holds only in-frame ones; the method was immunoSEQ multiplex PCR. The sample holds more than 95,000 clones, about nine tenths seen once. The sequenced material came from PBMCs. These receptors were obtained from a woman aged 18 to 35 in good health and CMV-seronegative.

Written as DNA, the CDR3 is TGCGCCACCTCGAACCGGGAAAGCTCCTACGAGCAGTACTTC. Protein: CATSNRESSYEQYF. The gene calls are TRBV10-1 and TRBJ2-7; perhaps TRBD2 as D (5 bases). CDR3 size: 14 residues. Germline lookup yields CDR1 WNHNN and CDR2 SYGVQD (reference sequence). Trimming stripped 10 bases from V and 0 bases from J, with 16 bases between.

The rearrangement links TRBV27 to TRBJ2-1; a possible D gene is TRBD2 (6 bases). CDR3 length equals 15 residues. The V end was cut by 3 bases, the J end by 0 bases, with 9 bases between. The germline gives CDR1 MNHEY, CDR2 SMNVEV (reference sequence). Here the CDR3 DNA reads TGTGCCAGCAGTTTCAGCGGGCGCTCCTACAATGAGCAGTTCTTC. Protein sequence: CASSFSGRSYNEQFF.

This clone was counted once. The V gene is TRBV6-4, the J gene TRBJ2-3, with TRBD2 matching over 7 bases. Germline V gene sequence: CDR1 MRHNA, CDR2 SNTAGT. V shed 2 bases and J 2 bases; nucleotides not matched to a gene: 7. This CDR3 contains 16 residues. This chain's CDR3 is CASSDLGGSDTDTQYF. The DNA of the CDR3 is TGTGCCAGCAGTGACCTGGGCGGGAGTGACACAGATACGCAGTATTTT.

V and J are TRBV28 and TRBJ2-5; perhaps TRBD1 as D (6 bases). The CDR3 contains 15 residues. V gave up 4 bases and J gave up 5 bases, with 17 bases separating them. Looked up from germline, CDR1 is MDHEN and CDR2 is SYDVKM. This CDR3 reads CASSSTGRGWETQYF. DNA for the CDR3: TGTGCCAGCAGTTCCACAGGGCGAGGATGGGAGACCCAGTACTTC.

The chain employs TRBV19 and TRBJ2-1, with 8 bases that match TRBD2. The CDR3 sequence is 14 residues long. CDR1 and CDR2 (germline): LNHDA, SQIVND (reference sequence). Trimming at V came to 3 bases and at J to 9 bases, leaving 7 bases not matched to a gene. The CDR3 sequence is CASSMGTRVGEQFF. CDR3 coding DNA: TGTGCCAGTAGTATGGGGACTAGAGTCGGTGAGCAGTTCTTC.

CDR3 bases: TGTGCCAGCAGCCAGTCACTAGCGGCCCATGGGAATGAGCAGTTCTTC. Protein: CASSQSLAAHGNEQFF. The rearrangement joins TRBV4-2 to TRBJ2-1; 8 bases are shared with TRBD2. The trim removed 3 bases at V and 7 bases at J, leaving 11 bases unmatched. This CDR3 has 16 amino acids. Germline V lookup: CDR1 LGHNA, CDR2 YNFKEQ.

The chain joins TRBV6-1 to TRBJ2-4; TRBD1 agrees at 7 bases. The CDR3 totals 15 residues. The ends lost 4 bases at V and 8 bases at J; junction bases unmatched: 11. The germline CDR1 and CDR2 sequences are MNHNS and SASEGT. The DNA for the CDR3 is TGTGCCAGCAGTGGGGGACAGTTGTTTCGGGACATTCAGTACTTC. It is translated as CASSGGQLFRDIQYF.

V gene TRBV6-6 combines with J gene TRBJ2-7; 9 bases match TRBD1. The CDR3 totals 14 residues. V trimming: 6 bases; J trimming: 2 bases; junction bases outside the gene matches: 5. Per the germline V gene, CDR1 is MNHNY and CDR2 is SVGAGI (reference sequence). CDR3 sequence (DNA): TGTGCCAGCAGAATGACAGGGGGAGCCTACGAGCAGTACTTC. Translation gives CASRMTGGAYEQYF.

The CDR3, as DNA: TGTGCCAGCCACAGGGCGGTCCCTGGAAACACCATATATTTT. Its protein product is CASHRAVPGNTIYF. V gene TRBV6-1 combines with J gene TRBJ1-3, with a tentative D call TRBD1 (6 bases). This CDR3 is 14 amino acids long. The V gene's germline CDR1 is MNHNS and CDR2 SASEGT. V was pared by 8 bases and J by 2 bases, with 13 bases between.

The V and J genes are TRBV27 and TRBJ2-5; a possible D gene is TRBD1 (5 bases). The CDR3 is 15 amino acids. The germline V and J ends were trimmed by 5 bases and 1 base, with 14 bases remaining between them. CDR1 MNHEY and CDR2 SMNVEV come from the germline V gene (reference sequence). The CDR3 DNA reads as TGTGCCAGCAGTCCTGCTTGGGGCAGCCAAGAGACCCAGTACTTC. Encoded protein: CASSPAWGSQETQYF.

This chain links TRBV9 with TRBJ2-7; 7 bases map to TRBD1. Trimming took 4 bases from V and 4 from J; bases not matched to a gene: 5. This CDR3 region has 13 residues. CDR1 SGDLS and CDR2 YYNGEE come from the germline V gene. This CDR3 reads CASSPGQEYEQYF. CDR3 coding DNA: TGTGCCAGCAGCCCCGGACAGGAGTACGAGCAGTACTTC.

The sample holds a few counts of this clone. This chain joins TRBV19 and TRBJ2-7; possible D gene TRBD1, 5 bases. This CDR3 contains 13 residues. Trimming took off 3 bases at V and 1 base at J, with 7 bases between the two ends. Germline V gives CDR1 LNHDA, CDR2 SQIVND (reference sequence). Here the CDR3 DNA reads TGTGCCAGTAGTATGGGGCTTTCCTACGAGCAGTACTTC. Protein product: CASSMGLSYEQYF.

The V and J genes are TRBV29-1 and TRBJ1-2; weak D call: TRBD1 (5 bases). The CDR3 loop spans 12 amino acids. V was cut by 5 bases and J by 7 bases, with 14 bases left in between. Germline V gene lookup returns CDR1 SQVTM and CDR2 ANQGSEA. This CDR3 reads CSVQAGLGGYTF. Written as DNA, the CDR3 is TGCAGCGTTCAGGCGGGACTAGGTGGCTACACCTTC.

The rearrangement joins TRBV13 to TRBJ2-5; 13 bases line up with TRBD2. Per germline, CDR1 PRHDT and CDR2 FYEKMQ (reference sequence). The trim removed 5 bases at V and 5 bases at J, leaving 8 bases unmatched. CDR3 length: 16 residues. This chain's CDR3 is CASSQGGLAGVETQYF. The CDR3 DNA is TGTGCCAGCAGCCAAGGTGGACTAGCGGGAGTTGAGACCCAGTACTTC.

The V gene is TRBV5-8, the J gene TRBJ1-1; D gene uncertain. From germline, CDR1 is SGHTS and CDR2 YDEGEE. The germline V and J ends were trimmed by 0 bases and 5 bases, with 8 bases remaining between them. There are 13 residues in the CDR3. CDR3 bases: TGTGCCAGCAGCTTGGGGGGAGGAACTGAAGCTTTCTTT. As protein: CASSLGGGTEAFF.